One sample yielded the 27 T cell receptor beta chains listed below, sequenced in a study of T cell repertoires in cytomegalovirus infection. These receptors have no known antigen. TCRdb analysed the reads with MiXCR anew, one entry per CDR3 protein. The table records some 800,000 distinct CDR3 sequences, 32% of them present only once. The sample consisted of cultured CD8+ T cells from PBMCs, taken from culture after CMV antigen stimulation. The receptor source for this set is a human donor in good health (CMV status not recorded). Some clones in this sample may be carry-over from other donors' samples.

This clonotype was observed a few times. The chain couples TRBV28 to TRBJ1-5, with TRBD1 as a possible D gene (5 bases). V was pared by 4 bases and J by 5 bases, with 9 bases between. Germline V gene data show CDR1 as MDHEN and CDR2 as SYDVKM. The CDR3 sequence is 13 residues long. This CDR3 is CASSSGNYQPQHF. The CDR3 bases are TGTGCCAGCAGTTCAGGGAACTATCAGCCCCAGCATTTT.

The CDR3 sequence: CASTHSSGDLHSYEQYV. CDR3 DNA sequence: TGTGCCAGCACCCACTCCTCGGGCGATCTTCATTCCTACGAGCAGTACGTC. The chain employs TRBV28 and TRBJ2-7; D is unresolved. The CDR3 covers 17 residues. CDR1 is MDHEN, CDR2 SYDVKM, per germline. The V end lost 7 bases, the J end lost 1 base, and 23 bases lay between the germline ends.

Notes on this clonotype: A read error may explain this, as a much larger clone is one base away. V and J are TRBV7-2 and TRBJ2-7, with D unclear. In germline, CDR1 is SGHTA, CDR2 FQGNSA. V was pared by 3 bases and J by 2 bases, with 14 bases between. The CDR3 totals 15 residues. DNA for the CDR3: TGTGCCAGCAGCTTTTGGGCGTCAACGGCCTACGAGCAGTACTTC. Its protein product is CASSFWASTAYEQYF. Drawing the rest from reference TRBV7-2 and TRBJ2-7, the complete variable domain is GAGVSQSPSNKVTEKGKDVELRCDPISGHTALYWYRQSLGQGLEFLIYFQGNSAPDKSGLPSDRFSAERTGGSVSTLTIQRTQQEDSAVYLCASSFWASTAYEQYFGPGTRLTVT.

This clonotype appeared once. V gene TRBV6-4 combines with J gene TRBJ2-7; D is tentatively TRBD1 or TRBD2 (5 bases each). The length of the CDR3 is 16 residues. The V end lost 0 bases, the J end lost 4 bases, and 16 bases lay between the germline ends. Germline V gives CDR1 MRHNA, CDR2 SNTAGT. The CDR3 sequence is CASSDSRSSWGYEQYV. CDR3 nucleotide sequence: TGTGCCAGCAGTGACTCGAGGTCTAGCTGGGGGTACGAGCAGTACGTC.

This clonotype has a handful of counts. The V call is TRBV7-9, the J call TRBJ1-3; TRBD1 agrees at 10 bases. V shed 6 bases, J shed 0 bases, and the junction held 20 bases outside the gene matches. The CDR3 consists of 21 residues. CDR1 and CDR2 from the germline V gene are SEHNR and FQNEAQ (reference sequence). CDR3 residues: CASRFEATGGLGHFSGNTIYF. As DNA, the CDR3 is TGTGCCAGCAGGTTTGAGGCGACAGGGGGCCTTGGCCATTTCTCTGGAAACACCATATATTTT.

The chain has TRBV4-3 and TRBJ1-5, with no clear D. The length of the CDR3 is 15 residues. V was shortened by 0 bases and J by 8 bases, with 14 bases between the two germline ends. Germline loops: CDR1 LGHNA, CDR2 YSLEER. In DNA, the CDR3 is TGCGCCAGCAGCCAAGATCTCCAGAGGACGGAGCCCCAGCATTTT. Translation: CASSQDLQRTEPQHF.

This clonotype was recorded a few times. The gene calls are TRBV6-1 and TRBJ1-5; possible D gene TRBD1, 5 bases. From germline, CDR1 is MNHNS and CDR2 SASEGT. Trimming pared 3 bases from V and 9 bases from J, leaving 18 bases between. CDR3 length: 15 residues. CDR3: CASSESGGVLMPQHF. CDR3 coding DNA: TGTGCCAGCAGTGAGTCGGGAGGGGTATTGATGCCCCAGCATTTT.

As concerns this clonotype: Relative to the germline gene, one junction end is altered; a read error may explain this. CDR3 sequence (DNA): TGTGCTAGCAGCTCCGGGACTAGCGGGCCAAATGAGCAGTTCTTC. It yields the protein CASSSGTSGPNEQFF. The chain combines TRBV7-6 with TRBJ2-1; 12 bases map to TRBD2. This CDR3 spans 15 amino acids. CDR1 and CDR2 (germline): SGHVS, FNYEAQ.

Comments on this clonotype: At one boundary the junction diverges from the germline segment, which might be a read error. The chain recombines TRBV7-2 with TRBJ2-3, with D unclear. CDR3 size: 17 residues. Germline CDR1 reads SGHTA; CDR2 reads FQGNSA. The CDR3 sequence: CASGLVGSFPSTDTQYF. The CDR3 DNA follows: TGTGCCAGCGGCTTAGTAGGCAGCTTCCCTAGCACAGATACGCAGTATTTT.

The chain is built from TRBV7-3 and TRBJ2-5; perhaps TRBD1 as D (5 bases). There are 15 residues in the CDR3. V dropped 0 bases and J dropped 5 bases, with 13 bases sitting between them. CDR1 and CDR2 from the germline V gene are SGHTA and FQGTGA. CDR3 nucleotide sequence: TGTGCCAGCAGCTTAACAGGGGCCACCCGGGAGACCCAGTACTTC. The encoded protein is CASSLTGATRETQYF.

On this clonotype itself: One end of the junction varies from germline; a read error may be responsible. The J gene is TRBJ2-1, the V gene TRBV7-3, with 9 bases that match TRBD1. Per the germline V gene, CDR1 is SGHTA and CDR2 is FQGTGA. The CDR3 sequence is 14 residues long. The CDR3 spells CTSSSSTGGDEQFF. In DNA form, the CDR3 reads TGTACCAGCAGCTCCTCGACAGGGGGGGATGAGCAGTTCTTC.

The chain joins TRBV19 to TRBJ1-1; D not resolved. The CDR3 loop spans 14 amino acids. Germline CDR1 is LNHDA and CDR2 is SQIVND (reference sequence). The V and J ends lost 1 base and 6 bases respectively, with 12 bases between them. The CDR3 coding sequence is TGTGCCAGTAGTATAGGCGGCAGGTCCCCTGAAGCTTTCTTT. Translation: CASSIGGRSPEAFF.

This clonotype was seen a single time. The CDR3 does not end in the conserved phenylalanine or tryptophan, so this is likely a read error. The V gene is TRBV4-1, the J gene TRBJ1-1; 10 nucleotides agree with TRBD1. Germline CDR1 and CDR2: MGHRA and YSYEKL. V trimming: 3 bases; J trimming: 3 bases; junction bases outside the gene matches: 4. The CDR3 runs 15 residues. The CDR3 sequence: CASSHAGQGDTEAFS. The CDR3 bases are TGCGCCAGCAGCCATGCCGGACAGGGGGACACTGAAGCTTTCTCT.

The chain has TRBV7-6 and TRBJ2-1, with 11 nucleotides matching TRBD2. Trimming removed 5 bases from V and 8 bases from J; junction bases left unmatched: 11. In germline, CDR1 is SGHVS, CDR2 FNYEAQ. The CDR3 contains 16 residues. In nucleotides, the CDR3 is TGTGCCAGCAGCCCTATTTTAGCGGGGGGGCCCGATGAGCAGTTCTTC. It yields the protein CASSPILAGGPDEQFF. The variable domain in full, completed from reference TRBV7-6 and TRBJ2-1, reads GAGVSQSPRYKVTKRGQDVALRCDPISGHVSLYWYRQALGQGPEFLTYFNYEAQQDKSGLPNDRFSAERPEGSISTLTIQRTEQRDSAMYRCASSPILAGGPDEQFFGPGTRLTVL.

The gene calls are TRBV6-5 and TRBJ2-1; TRBD2 matches 8 bases. The trim removed 4 bases at V and 1 base at J, leaving 9 bases unmatched. CDR1 is MNHEY and CDR2 is SVGAGI in the germline V gene. This CDR3 contains 17 residues. CDR3 residues: CASSFQSGGLSYNEQFF. For the CDR3, the DNA is TGTGCCAGCAGTTTCCAATCGGGGGGGCTATCCTACAATGAGCAGTTCTTC.

This clonotype turned up a few times. The V and J genes are TRBV28 and TRBJ2-1; D is undetermined. Trimming took 9 bases from V and 8 from J, leaving 20 bases between them. CDR1 is MDHEN and CDR2 is SYDVKM in the germline V gene. The CDR3 has 14 residues. The CDR3 protein is CASSLPGASYEQFF. DNA for the CDR3: TGTGCCAGTTCCCTCCCAGGAGCGAGTTATGAGCAGTTCTTC. The full variable domain, in which reference TRBV28 and TRBJ2-1 provide the parts outside the CDR3, is DVKVTQSSRYLVKRTGEKVFLECVQDMDHENMFWYRQDPGLGLRLIYFSYDVKMKEKGDIPEGYSVSREKKERFSLILESASTNQTSMYLCASSLPGASYEQFFGPGTRLTVL.

The rearrangement links TRBV19 to TRBJ2-3; a weak D match, TRBD2 (6 bases). CDR1 is LNHDA, CDR2 SQIVND, per germline (reference sequence). CDR3 length equals 14 residues. Deletions cut 4 bases from V and 2 bases from J, with 10 bases between. CDR3 coding DNA: TGTGCCAGTAGTACGGGGGAGGTCACAGATACGCAGTATTTT. It encodes CASSTGEVTDTQYF.

This clonotype was counted only a few times. The J gene is TRBJ2-7, the V gene TRBV6-1; D ambiguous. The V and J ends lost 1 base and 2 bases respectively, with 15 bases between them. This CDR3 spans 16 amino acids. The germline gives CDR1 MNHNS, CDR2 SASEGT. Written as DNA, the CDR3 is TGTGCCAGCAGTGAAGGATGGACCAACCCCGCCTACGAGCAGTACGTC. Protein product: CASSEGWTNPAYEQYV.

This chain connects TRBV6-6 to TRBJ1-1, with D possibly being TRBD1 (6 bases). CDR1 and CDR2 from the germline V gene are MNHNY and SVGAGI (reference sequence). Trimming took 2 bases from V and 1 from J, leaving 11 bases between them. CDR3 length: 15 amino acids. The CDR3 region is CASSYHGTPNTEAFF. As DNA, the CDR3 is TGTGCCAGCAGTTACCACGGGACACCGAACACTGAAGCTTTCTTT.

This clonotype appeared a few times. The J gene is TRBJ2-5, the V gene TRBV28, with D possibly TRBD1 on 7 matching bases. V shed 6 bases and J shed 4 bases, with 18 bases lying between them. Germline V lookup: CDR1 MDHEN, CDR2 SYDVKM. The length of the CDR3 is 15 residues. The CDR3 DNA sequence: TGTGCCAGCAGCCCTGACAGGGAGGTTCGAGAGACCCAGTACTTC. This translates into CASSPDREVRETQYF.

This chain joins TRBV15 and TRBJ2-6, with TRBD1 matching 7 bases. This CDR3 has 17 amino acids. With 4 bases clipped from V and 4 bases from J, the junction kept 10 bases outside the gene matches. Germline assignment: CDR1 LNHNV and CDR2 YYDKDF (reference sequence). CDR3 loop: CATSNSGQPVGANVLTF. The CDR3 region has the DNA TGTGCCACCAGCAACTCGGGACAGCCTGTCGGGGCCAACGTCCTGACTTTC.

The V and J genes are TRBV27 and TRBJ2-7; D call uncertain. CDR3 length equals 15 residues. V lost 3 bases and J 0 bases, leaving 12 bases between the germline ends. The germline V gene has CDR1 MNHEY and CDR2 SMNVEV (reference sequence). The CDR3 DNA follows: TGTGCCAGCAGTTTTGGGCTCCAAGACTCCTACGAGCAGTACTTC. Translated, it gives CASSFGLQDSYEQYF.

This chain connects TRBV11-3 to TRBJ2-1; unclear D gene. CDR1 SGHNT and CDR2 YENEEA come from the germline V gene. Trimming removed 5 bases from V and 7 bases from J, with 18 bases in between. This CDR3 has 15 residues. CDR3 in DNA: TGTGCCAGCAGCCCCGGGTGGGATAATTATAATGAGCAGTTCTTC. As protein: CASSPGWDNYNEQFF.

This clonotype was observed a handful of times. The chain employs TRBV27 and TRBJ1-2; D gene ambiguous. This CDR3 is 14 amino acids long. With 8 bases removed from V and 3 bases from J, the gap between germline ends came to 16 bases. Per germline, CDR1 MNHEY and CDR2 SMNVEV (reference sequence). The chain's CDR3 is CASGPGVDYYGYTF. The CDR3 nucleotides are TGTGCCAGCGGACCTGGGGTAGACTACTATGGCTACACCTTC.

This clonotype has more than one count but fewer than ten. V and J are TRBV5-5 and TRBJ2-7, with 7 bases that match TRBD2. CDR1 SGHKS and CDR2 YYEKEE come from the germline V gene (reference sequence). V gave up 5 bases and J gave up 0 bases; unmatched junction bases: 8. The CDR3 totals 15 residues. Written as DNA, the CDR3 is TGTGCCAGCAGGGACGGGGGGATCAACTCCTACGAGCAGTACGTC. Translation gives CASRDGGINSYEQYV.

This sequence joins TRBV6-6 and TRBJ1-6; TRBD1 agrees at 9 bases. Germline V lookup: CDR1 MNHNY, CDR2 SVGAGI (reference sequence). Losses at the gene ends were 1 base for V and 5 bases for J; bases not matched to a gene: 6. The CDR3 contains 17 residues. The CDR3 reads CASSYFGQGSDNSPLHF. In DNA, the CDR3 is TGTGCCAGCAGTTACTTCGGACAGGGGTCGGATAATTCACCCCTCCACTTT.

V is TRBV27 and J is TRBJ1-1, with TRBD1 matching 7 bases. V lost 0 bases to trimming and J lost 10 bases; unmatched junction nucleotides: 8. CDR1 and CDR2 (germline): MNHEY, SMNVEV (reference sequence). This CDR3 spans 14 amino acids. DNA of the CDR3: TGTGCCAGCAGTTTATCCGTGACAGGGCTTGGAGCTTTCTTT. Its protein product is CASSLSVTGLGAFF.